This is a list of T cell receptor beta chains from one sample in a study of long-term antiretroviral therapy in people with HIV. Sequencing used immunoSEQ multiplex PCR; TCRdb keeps in-frame clones, though not all of them. In the table there are about 27,000 clones, around four fifths of which are singletons. The sequencing here drew on unsorted PBMCs, taken 0.8 years before starting antiretroviral therapy. These receptors all stem from a man between 18 and 35 years old with HIV. Both conserved end residues are part of each CDR3. A D gene is named only where the DNA matches it firmly. Size values are once, few and many counts, or a class for expanded clones, and some rows have none.

>TRBV6-6|.|TRBJ1-2|.
CASSYDSLYYGYTF
TGTGCCAGCAGTTACGATAGTCTATACTATGGCTACACCTTC
>TRBV11-1|TRBD2|TRBJ2-1|.
CASSLEWLAGGNNEQFF
TGTGCCAGCAGCTTAGAGTGGCTAGCGGGGGGGAACAATGAGCAGTTCTTC
>TRBV7-2|.|TRBJ1-5|.
CASSSNLGGGNQPQHF
TGTGCCAGCAGCTCCAACCTGGGTGGGGGGAATCAGCCCCAGCATTTT
>TRBV10-3|.|TRBJ1-1|.
CAIGAPEAFF
TGTGCCATTGGGGCCCCTGAAGCTTTCTTT
>TRBV27|.|TRBJ2-1|once
CASSDRLYEQFF
TGTGCCAGCAGCGATAGACTCTATGAGCAGTTCTTC
>TRBV4-2|.|TRBJ1-2|few
CASSQDLADTYGYTF
TGTGCCAGCAGCCAAGATCTCGCGGACACCTATGGCTACACCTTC
>TRBV10-3|.|TRBJ2-1|.
CAISEGQIGWIF
TGTGCCATCAGTGAAGGCCAAATAGGGTGGATCTTC
>TRBV11-3|.|TRBJ2-2|.
CASSSKRGANTGELFF
TGTGCCAGCAGCTCGAAGAGAGGGGCAAACACCGGGGAGCTGTTTTTT
>TRBV4-1|.|TRBJ2-5|.
CASSPNADFQETQYF
TGCGCCAGCAGCCCCAACGCGGACTTTCAAGAGACCCAGTACTTC
>TRBV27|.|TRBJ2-3|once
CASSSLSQGRKYTTQYF
TGTGCCAGCAGTTCCCTCTCCCAGGGGAGGAAGTATACTACGCAGTATTTT
>TRBV5-1|TRBD1|TRBJ2-3|.
CASSPGQGTDTQYF
TGCGCCAGCAGCCCCGGACAGGGAACAGATACGCAGTATTTT
>TRBV28|.|TRBJ1-2|.
CASSLGFRVRYGYTF
TGTGCCAGCAGTTTGGGGTTTAGGGTTAGATATGGCTACACCTTC
>TRBV28|.|TRBJ2-5|.
CASSLWPGRLQETQYF
TGTGCCAGCAGTTTATGGCCGGGACGGCTGCAAGAGACCCAGTACTTC
>TRBV7-9|TRBD2|TRBJ2-1|.
CASSYQTSGSNEQFF
TGTGCCAGCAGCTACCAGACTAGCGGGAGCAATGAGCAGTTCTTC
>TRBV5-5|.|TRBJ1-2|.
CASSLGQGSSMWWGYTF
TGTGCCAGCAGCTTGGGTCAGGGCTCATCTATGTGGTGGGGCTACACCTTC
>TRBV4-2|.|TRBJ1-5|once
CASSQEGREPQHF
TGTGCCAGCAGCCAAGAGGGGCGTGAGCCCCAGCATTTT
>TRBV7-8|.|TRBJ1-2|.
CASSLGGQGSTYGYTF
TGTGCCAGCAGCTTAGGGGGGCAGGGGTCCACCTATGGCTACACCTTC